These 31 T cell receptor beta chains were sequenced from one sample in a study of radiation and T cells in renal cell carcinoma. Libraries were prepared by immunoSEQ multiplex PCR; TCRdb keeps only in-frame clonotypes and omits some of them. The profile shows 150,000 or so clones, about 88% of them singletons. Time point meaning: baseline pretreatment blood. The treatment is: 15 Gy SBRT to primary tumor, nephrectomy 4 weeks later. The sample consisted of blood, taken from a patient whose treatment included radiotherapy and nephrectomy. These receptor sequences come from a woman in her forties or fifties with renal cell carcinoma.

In nucleotides, the CDR3 is TGTGCCAGCAGTTCTACAGGGAGTTTGGAGACCCAGTACTTC. This sequence encodes CASSSTGSLETQYF. This chain joins TRBV5-6 and TRBJ2-5, with D maybe TRBD1 (6 bases). This CDR3 spans 14 amino acids. Germline V gives CDR1 SGHDT, CDR2 YYEEEE. V lost 5 bases and J 5 bases, leaving 16 bases between the germline ends.

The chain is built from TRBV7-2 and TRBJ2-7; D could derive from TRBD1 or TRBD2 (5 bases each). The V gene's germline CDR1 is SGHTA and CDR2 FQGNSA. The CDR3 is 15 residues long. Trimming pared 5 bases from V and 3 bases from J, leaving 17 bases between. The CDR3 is CASSGTGPIVYEQYF. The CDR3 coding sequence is TGTGCCAGCAGCGGAACGGGACCTATAGTCTACGAGCAGTACTTC.

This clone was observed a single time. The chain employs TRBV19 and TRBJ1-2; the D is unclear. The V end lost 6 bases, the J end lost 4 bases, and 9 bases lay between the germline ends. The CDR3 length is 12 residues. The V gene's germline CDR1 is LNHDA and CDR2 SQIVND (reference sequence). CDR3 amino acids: CASREVLYGYTF. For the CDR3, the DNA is TGTGCCAGTAGGGAGGTGCTCTATGGCTACACCTTC.

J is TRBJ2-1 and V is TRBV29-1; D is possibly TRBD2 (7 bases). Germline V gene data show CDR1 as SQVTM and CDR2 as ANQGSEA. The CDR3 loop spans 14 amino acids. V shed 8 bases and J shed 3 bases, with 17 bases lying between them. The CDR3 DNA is TGCAGCCGCTGTGGGGGGGCCGTCTACAATGAGCAGTTCTTC. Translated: CSRCGGAVYNEQFF.

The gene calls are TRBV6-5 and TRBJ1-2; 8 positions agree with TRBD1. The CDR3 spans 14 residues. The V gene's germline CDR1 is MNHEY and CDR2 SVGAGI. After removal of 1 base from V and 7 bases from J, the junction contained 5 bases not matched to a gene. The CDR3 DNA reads TGTGCCAGCAGTTACTTCACAGGGGGTTCTGGCTACACCTTC. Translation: CASSYFTGGSGYTF.

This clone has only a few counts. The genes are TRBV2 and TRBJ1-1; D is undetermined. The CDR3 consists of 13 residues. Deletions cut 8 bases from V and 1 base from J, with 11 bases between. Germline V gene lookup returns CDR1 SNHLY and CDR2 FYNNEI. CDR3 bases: TGTGCCAGCCTTTTGAGGGCGAACACTGAAGCTTTCTTT. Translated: CASLLRANTEAFF.

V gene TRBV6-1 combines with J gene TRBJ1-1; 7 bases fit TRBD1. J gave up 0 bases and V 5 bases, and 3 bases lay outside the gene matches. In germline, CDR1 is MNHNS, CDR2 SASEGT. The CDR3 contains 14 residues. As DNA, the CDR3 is TGTGCCAGCAGTCGGGACAGCATGAACACTGAAGCTTTCTTT. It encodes CASSRDSMNTEAFF.

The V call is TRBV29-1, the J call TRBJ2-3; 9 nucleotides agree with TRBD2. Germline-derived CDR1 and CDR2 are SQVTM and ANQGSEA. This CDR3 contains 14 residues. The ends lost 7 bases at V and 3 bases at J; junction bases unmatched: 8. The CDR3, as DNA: TGCAGCGGGAAAGCGGGGGGCAGGACAGATACGCAGTATTTT. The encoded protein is CSGKAGGRTDTQYF.

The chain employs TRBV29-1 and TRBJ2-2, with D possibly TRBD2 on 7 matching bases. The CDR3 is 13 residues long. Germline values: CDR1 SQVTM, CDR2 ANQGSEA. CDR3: CTFRGAETGELFF. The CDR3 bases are TGCACCTTTCGGGGGGCTGAAACCGGGGAGCTGTTTTTT.

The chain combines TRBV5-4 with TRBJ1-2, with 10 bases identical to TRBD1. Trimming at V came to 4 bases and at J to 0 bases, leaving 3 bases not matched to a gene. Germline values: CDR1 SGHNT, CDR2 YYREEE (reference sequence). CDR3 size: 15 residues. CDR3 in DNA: TGTGCCAGCAGCGCCGGGACAGGGGCTAACTATGGCTACACCTTC. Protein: CASSAGTGANYGYTF. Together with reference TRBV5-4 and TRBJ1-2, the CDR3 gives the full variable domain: ETGVTQSPTHLIKTRGQQVTLRCSSQSGHNTVSWYQQALGQGPQFIFQYYREEENGRGNFPPRFSGLQFPNYSSELNVNALELDDSALYLCASSAGTGANYGYTFGSGTRLTVV.

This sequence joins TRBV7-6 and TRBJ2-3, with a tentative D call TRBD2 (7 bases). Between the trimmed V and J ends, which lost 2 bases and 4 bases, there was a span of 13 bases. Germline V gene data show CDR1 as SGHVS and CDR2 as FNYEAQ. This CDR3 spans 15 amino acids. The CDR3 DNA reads TGTGCCAGCAGCTTAATAGGGGGGGCCGCAGATACGCAGTATTTT. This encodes CASSLIGGAADTQYF.

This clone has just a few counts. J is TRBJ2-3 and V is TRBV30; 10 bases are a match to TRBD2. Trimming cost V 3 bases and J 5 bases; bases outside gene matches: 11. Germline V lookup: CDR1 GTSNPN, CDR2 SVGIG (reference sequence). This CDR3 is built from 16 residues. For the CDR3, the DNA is TGTGCCTGGAGAGCGTTGGGGGTAGCGGGGGGAGATACGCAGTATTTT. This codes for CAWRALGVAGGDTQYF.

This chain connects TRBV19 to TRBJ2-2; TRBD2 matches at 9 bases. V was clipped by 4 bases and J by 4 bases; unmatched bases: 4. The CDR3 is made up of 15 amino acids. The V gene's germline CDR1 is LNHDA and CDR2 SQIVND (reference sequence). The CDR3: CASSSQRGATGELFF. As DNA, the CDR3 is TGTGCCAGTAGTAGCCAGCGGGGGGCCACCGGGGAGCTGTTTTTT. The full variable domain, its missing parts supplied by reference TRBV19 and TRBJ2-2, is DGGITQSPKYLFRKEGQNVTLSCEQNLNHDAMYWYRQDPGQGLRLIYYSQIVNDFQKGDIAEGYSVSREKKESFPLTVTSAQKNPTAFYLCASSSQRGATGELFFGEGSRLTVL.

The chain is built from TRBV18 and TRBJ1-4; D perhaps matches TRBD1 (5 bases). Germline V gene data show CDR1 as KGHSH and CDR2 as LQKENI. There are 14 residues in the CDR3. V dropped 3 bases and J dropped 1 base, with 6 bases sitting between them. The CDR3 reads CASSPGGTNEKLFF. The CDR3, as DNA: TGTGCCAGCTCACCGGGGGGAACTAATGAAAAACTGTTTTTT.

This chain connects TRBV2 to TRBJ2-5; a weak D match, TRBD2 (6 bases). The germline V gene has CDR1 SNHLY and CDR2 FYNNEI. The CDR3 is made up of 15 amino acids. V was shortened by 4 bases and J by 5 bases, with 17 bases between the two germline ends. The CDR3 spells CASSAESYRGETQYF. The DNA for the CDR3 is TGTGCCAGCAGTGCAGAGTCCTACCGGGGGGAGACCCAGTACTTC.

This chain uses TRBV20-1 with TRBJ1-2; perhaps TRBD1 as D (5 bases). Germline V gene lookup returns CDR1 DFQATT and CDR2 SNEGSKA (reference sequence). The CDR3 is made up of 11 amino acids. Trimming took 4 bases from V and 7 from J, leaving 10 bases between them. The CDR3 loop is CSATGGIGYTF. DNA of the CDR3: TGCAGTGCTACCGGGGGAATTGGCTACACCTTC.

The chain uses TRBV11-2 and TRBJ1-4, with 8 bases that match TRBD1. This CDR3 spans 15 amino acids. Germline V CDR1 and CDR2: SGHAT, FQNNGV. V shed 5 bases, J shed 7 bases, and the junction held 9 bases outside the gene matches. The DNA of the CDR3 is TGTGCCAGCAGCCCCTGGACAGGGCGGGGTGAAAAACTGTTTTTT. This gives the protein CASSPWTGRGEKLFF.

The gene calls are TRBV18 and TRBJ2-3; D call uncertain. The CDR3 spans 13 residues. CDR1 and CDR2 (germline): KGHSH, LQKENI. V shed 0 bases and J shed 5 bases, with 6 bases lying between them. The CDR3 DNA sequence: TGTGCCAGCTCACCACCGTTTCGAGATACGCAGTATTTT. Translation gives CASSPPFRDTQYF.

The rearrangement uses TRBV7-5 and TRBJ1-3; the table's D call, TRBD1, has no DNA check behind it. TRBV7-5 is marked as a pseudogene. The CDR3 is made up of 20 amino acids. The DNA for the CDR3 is TGTGCCAGAAGCTTTTCTCAGTTCCCGGACAGCTCATTTCTTGGTAACACCATATATTTT. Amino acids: CARSFSQFPDSSFLGNTIYF.

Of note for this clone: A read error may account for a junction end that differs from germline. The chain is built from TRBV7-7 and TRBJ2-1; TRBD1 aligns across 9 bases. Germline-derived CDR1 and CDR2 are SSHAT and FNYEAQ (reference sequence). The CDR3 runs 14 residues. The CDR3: CASSPRTGVGEQFF. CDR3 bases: TGTGCTAGCAGCCCTAGGACAGGGGTTGGTGAGCAGTTCTTC.

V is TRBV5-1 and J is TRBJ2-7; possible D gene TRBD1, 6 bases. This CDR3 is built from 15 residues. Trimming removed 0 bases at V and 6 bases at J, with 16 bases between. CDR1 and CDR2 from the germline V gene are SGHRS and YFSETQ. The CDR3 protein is CASSLGQGSPIEQYF. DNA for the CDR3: TGCGCCAGCAGCTTGGGGCAGGGGAGCCCTATCGAGCAGTACTTC.

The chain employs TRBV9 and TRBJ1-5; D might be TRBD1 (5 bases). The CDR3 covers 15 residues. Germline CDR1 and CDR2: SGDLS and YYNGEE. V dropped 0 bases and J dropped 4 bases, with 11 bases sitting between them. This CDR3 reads CASSVGGGVNQPQHF. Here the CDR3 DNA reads TGTGCCAGCAGCGTAGGGGGGGGAGTTAATCAGCCCCAGCATTTT.

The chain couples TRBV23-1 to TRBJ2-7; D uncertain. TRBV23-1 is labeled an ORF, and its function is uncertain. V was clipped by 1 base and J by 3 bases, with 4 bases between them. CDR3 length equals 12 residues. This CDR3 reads CASSQYSYEQYF. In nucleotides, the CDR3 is TGCGCCAGCAGTCAATACAGCTACGAGCAGTACTTC.

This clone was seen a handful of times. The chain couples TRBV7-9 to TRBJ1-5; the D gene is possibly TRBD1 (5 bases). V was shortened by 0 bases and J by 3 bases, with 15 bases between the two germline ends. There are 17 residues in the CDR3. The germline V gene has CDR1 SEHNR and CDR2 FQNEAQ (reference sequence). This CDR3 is CASSLASRQGLNQPQHF. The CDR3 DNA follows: TGTGCCAGCAGCTTAGCCTCGAGGCAGGGCCTCAATCAGCCCCAGCATTTT.

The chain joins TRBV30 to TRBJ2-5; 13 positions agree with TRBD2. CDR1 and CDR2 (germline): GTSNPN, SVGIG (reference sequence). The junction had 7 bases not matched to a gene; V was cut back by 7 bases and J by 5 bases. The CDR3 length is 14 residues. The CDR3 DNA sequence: TGTGCCTTACAACTAGCGGGGGGGGGCGAGACCCAGTACTTC. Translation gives CALQLAGGGETQYF.

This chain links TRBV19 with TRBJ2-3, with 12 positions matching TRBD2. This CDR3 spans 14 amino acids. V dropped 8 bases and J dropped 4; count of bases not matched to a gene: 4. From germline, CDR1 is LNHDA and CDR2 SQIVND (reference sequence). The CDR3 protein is CASQGLAGADTQYF. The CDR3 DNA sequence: TGTGCCAGTCAGGGACTAGCGGGTGCAGATACGCAGTATTTT.

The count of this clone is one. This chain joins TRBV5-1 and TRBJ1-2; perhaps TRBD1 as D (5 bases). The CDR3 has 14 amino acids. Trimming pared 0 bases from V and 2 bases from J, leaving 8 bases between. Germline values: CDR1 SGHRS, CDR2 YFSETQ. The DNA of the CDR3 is TGCGCCAGCAGCTTGGAAGGGGCCAACTATGGCTACACCTTC. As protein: CASSLEGANYGYTF.

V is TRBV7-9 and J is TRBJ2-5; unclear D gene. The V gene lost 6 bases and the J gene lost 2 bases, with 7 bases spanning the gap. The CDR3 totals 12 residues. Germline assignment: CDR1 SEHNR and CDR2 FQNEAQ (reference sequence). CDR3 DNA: TGTGCCAGCAGGGCCGGTCAAGAGACCCAGTACTTC. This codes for CASRAGQETQYF.

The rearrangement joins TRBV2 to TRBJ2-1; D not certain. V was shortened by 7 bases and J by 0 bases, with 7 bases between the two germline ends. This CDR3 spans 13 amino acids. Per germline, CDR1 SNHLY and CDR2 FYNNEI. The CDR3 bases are TGTGCCAGCAAGGGCACCTCCTACAATGAGCAGTTCTTC. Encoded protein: CASKGTSYNEQFF. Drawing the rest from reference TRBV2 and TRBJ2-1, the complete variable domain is EPEVTQTPSHQVTQMGQEVILRCVPISNHLYFYWYRQILGQKVEFLVSFYNNEISEKSEIFDDQFSVERPDGSNFTLKIRSTKLEDSAMYFCASKGTSYNEQFFGPGTRLTVL.

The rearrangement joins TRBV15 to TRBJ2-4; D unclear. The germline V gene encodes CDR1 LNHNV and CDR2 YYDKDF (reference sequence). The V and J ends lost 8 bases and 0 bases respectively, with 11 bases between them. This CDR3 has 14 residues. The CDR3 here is CATSGGLAKNIQYF. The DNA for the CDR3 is TGTGCCACCTCGGGTGGGTTAGCCAAAAACATTCAGTACTTC.

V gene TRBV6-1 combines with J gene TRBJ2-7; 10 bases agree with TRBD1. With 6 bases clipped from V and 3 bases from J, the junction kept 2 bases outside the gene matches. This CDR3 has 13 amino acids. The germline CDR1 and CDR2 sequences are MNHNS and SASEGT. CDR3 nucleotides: TGTGCCAGCAGCTGGGACAGGGGCTACGAGCAGTACTTC. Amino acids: CASSWDRGYEQYF.